This T cell receptor beta chain derives from a study of vaccination effects on CD4 cells after COVID-19. The CDR3 is 13 amino acids. Germline assignment: CDR1 LGHDT and CDR2 YNNKEL (reference sequence). V gave up 10 bases and J gave up 3 bases, with 14 bases separating them. In the ViraFEST assay, antigen-specific CD4+ clonotypes were identified by expansion after peptide-pool stimulation. With 10 to 11 days of culture completed, CD4+ T cells were isolated. Each participant was given two doses of one vaccine (BNT162b2 or mRNA-1273). All vaccine recipients tested negative for nucleocapsid antibodies and had never contracted SARS-CoV-2 infection. Days 3 and 7 were when half the medium was replaced with IL-2 medium. Study conclusions and caveats: Sampling in the study covered few convalescent patients and included no early post-infection timepoints.

Concerning this clone itself: No antigen is known for it.

Here immunoSEQ multiplex PCR was the method, and the copy in TCRdb shows in-frame clones only, minus some. The table shows about 59,000 clones, with around 80% occurring only once. The V gene is TRBV3-1 (or the pseudogene TRBV3-2), the J gene TRBJ2-3, with D perhaps matching TRBD1 (5 bases). The source of this sequence is a human donor who received a COVID-19 vaccine. This specimen consisted of CD4+ T cells from PBMCs cultured with HCoV-OC43 spike peptides, obtained after COVID-19 vaccination. Subset indicated: HCoV-OC43 spike overlapping peptide pool stimulation. CDR3 bases: TGTGCCACCAACAGGCAGGGAACAGATACGCAGTATTTT. Translated: CATNRQGTDTQYF.